Listed below are T cell receptor beta chains from one sample, sequenced in a study of blood T cell repertoires in COVID-19. Sequencing was performed with immunoSEQ multiplex PCR; in TCRdb, only in-frame clones are kept and a portion is missing. The sample has fewer than 350,000 clones, roughly 91% seen once. The sequenced sample consisted of peripheral blood. The source is a middle-aged man with acute or convalescent COVID-19. Both conserved end residues are part of each CDR3. A D gene is named only where the DNA matches it firmly. The size field is filled for only some rows; it gives once, few, many or a size class.

NA	TRBV30	TRBJ1-5	TRBD1	CAWSVGQGNQPQHF
NA	TRBV9	TRBJ2-7	TRBD1	CASSTSRDRFSYEQYF
once	TRBV10-3	TRBJ2-3	TRBD1	CAIRTGAPTDTQYF
NA	TRBV2	TRBJ2-2	NA	CASKGAFGFPGSNGELFF
NA	TRBV6-5	TRBJ2-3	TRBD2	CASTTGGGRDTQYF
NA	TRBV4-2	TRBJ1-4	TRBD1	CASSQGTGEDEKLFF
NA	TRBV3-1/TRBV3-2	TRBJ1-3	NA	CASTPSHSGNTIYF
NA	TRBV11-3	TRBJ1-1	NA	CASSLDVNTEAFF
NA	TRBV5-1	TRBJ1-1	TRBD1	CASSSTTGDTEAFF
few	TRBV6-5	TRBJ2-3	TRBD2	CASRTSGGRDTQYF
NA	TRBV2	TRBJ2-7	NA	CASSGTASANSEQYF
NA	TRBV5-1	TRBJ2-3	TRBD1	CASSQGDPLTDTQYF
NA	TRBV12-3/TRBV12-4	TRBJ2-1	NA	CASSPDSNHQFF
NA	TRBV11-2	TRBJ1-2	NA	CASSSIRAHKRGGGYTF
few	TRBV5-8	TRBJ1-5	NA	CASSLRSGLQYQPQHF
NA	TRBV5-1	TRBJ2-7	NA	CASSLGGYLQYEQYF
NA	TRBV3-1/TRBV3-2	TRBJ2-2	NA	CASSQRYGTLYTGELFF
NA	TRBV30	TRBJ1-1	NA	CARGHYNTEAFF
NA	TRBV24-1	TRBJ1-2	NA	CATSSGGSGANYGYTF
NA	TRBV14	TRBJ1-1	NA	CASSQSAEAFF
few	TRBV10-3	TRBJ1-5	TRBD1	CAISESGTGYQPQHF
few	TRBV5-1	TRBJ2-7	NA	CASSLAQRSSYEQYF
NA	TRBV4-1	TRBJ1-1	TRBD1	CASSQGQGADTEAFF
NA	TRBV7-3	TRBJ2-1	NA	CASSPTGMRTNEQFF
NA	TRBV11-2	TRBJ1-1	NA	CASSLSGGNTEAFF
few	TRBV27	TRBJ2-4	TRBD2	CASSFGLAGKNIQYF
NA	TRBV11-2	TRBJ2-7	NA	CASSPLESYEQYF
NA	TRBV6-1	TRBJ1-5	NA	CASSDGGGPDRPWPQHF
NA	TRBV4-1	TRBJ2-2	NA	CASAPGANTGELFF
once	TRBV5-4	TRBJ1-2	NA	CASSHPTEWLYGYTF
NA	TRBV5-1	TRBJ1-3	NA	CASSLEPSGNTIYF
NA	TRBV30	TRBJ1-2	NA	CAWSYLRQGNGYTF